These 14 T cell receptor beta chains share one sample of origin, sequenced in a study of cytomegalovirus exposure and HLA in healthy donors. Libraries were prepared by immunoSEQ multiplex PCR; TCRdb keeps only in-frame clonotypes and omits some of them. The profile covers some 250,000 clones, with 85% to 90% appearing a single time and 0.37% taken by the ten largest. The material sequenced was PBMCs. These receptors were collected from a woman under 30 in good health and CMV-seronegative.

CDR3 in DNA: TGTGCCAGCAGTTTAGGACAGTTTGTCCATGAGCAGTTCTTC. This sequence encodes CASSLGQFVHEQFF. V gene TRBV28 combines with J gene TRBJ2-1, with D possibly matching TRBD1 (6 bases). Germline loops: CDR1 MDHEN, CDR2 SYDVKM. This CDR3 region has 14 residues. Trimming removed 2 bases from V and 8 bases from J, with 13 bases in between.

The V and J genes are TRBV4-3 and TRBJ2-1; tentative D call: TRBD1 (5 bases). This CDR3 region has 15 residues. The germline V gene has CDR1 LGHNA and CDR2 YSLEER. V was clipped by 1 base and J by 0 bases, with 7 bases between them. This CDR3 is CASSQVQGSYNEQFF. The CDR3 region has the DNA TGCGCCAGCAGCCAAGTCCAGGGCTCCTACAATGAGCAGTTCTTC.

The CDR3 region is CASSLRGGVQSDTQYF. Written as DNA, the CDR3 is TGTGCCAGCAGCTTGCGCGGCGGGGTGCAATCAGATACGCAGTATTTT. V is TRBV5-4 and J is TRBJ2-3, with D perhaps TRBD2 (6 bases). The V end was cut by 1 base, the J end by 4 bases, with 16 bases between. The germline gives CDR1 SGHNT, CDR2 YYREEE (reference sequence). The CDR3 covers 16 residues.

The chain uses TRBV10-3 and TRBJ2-7; D remains ambiguous. This CDR3 comprises 16 residues. Trimming took 4 bases from V and 5 from J, leaving 21 bases between them. In germline, CDR1 is ENHRY, CDR2 SYGVKD. This CDR3 is CAISARFPSEAHEQYF. Here the CDR3 DNA reads TGTGCCATCAGTGCGCGCTTCCCGTCCGAGGCCCACGAGCAGTACTTC.

The genes are TRBV25-1 and TRBJ2-1; TRBD1 is a possible D gene (5 bases). Trimming took off 1 base at V and 9 bases at J, with 13 bases between the two ends. The CDR3 has 14 residues. Germline V gives CDR1 MGHDK, CDR2 SYGVNS. The CDR3 spells CASSEWKGSSEQFF. CDR3 nucleotide sequence: TGTGCCAGCAGTGAATGGAAGGGGTCGAGTGAGCAGTTCTTC.

The chain links TRBV15 to TRBJ2-6; 7 bases are a match to TRBD1. Germline CDR1 LNHNV, CDR2 YYDKDF (reference sequence). V shed 10 bases, J shed 1 base, and the junction held 13 bases outside the gene matches. The CDR3 consists of 17 residues. CDR3 amino acids: CASTMAKGASGANVLTF. In DNA, the CDR3 is TGTGCCAGTACCATGGCTAAGGGGGCTTCTGGGGCCAACGTCCTGACTTTC.

J is TRBJ1-1 and V is TRBV5-1; 7 positions agree with TRBD1. From germline, CDR1 is SGHRS and CDR2 YFSETQ. The CDR3 runs 14 residues. V lost 4 bases to trimming and J lost 2 bases; unmatched junction nucleotides: 5. CDR3 in amino acids: CASSGTELNTEAFF. CDR3 sequence (DNA): TGCGCCAGCAGCGGGACAGAGCTCAACACTGAAGCTTTCTTT.

The J gene is TRBJ2-7, the V gene TRBV18, with 8 bases identical to TRBD1. This CDR3 region has 13 residues. Germline values: CDR1 KGHSH, CDR2 LQKENI. With V trimmed by 5 bases and J by 5 bases, 5 bases remained unmatched. CDR3: CASSTTGDHEQYF. CDR3 nucleotide sequence: TGTGCCAGCTCAACGACAGGGGACCACGAGCAGTACTTC. Together with reference TRBV18 and TRBJ2-7, the CDR3 gives the full variable domain: NAGVMQNPRHLVRRRGQEARLRCSPMKGHSHVYWYRQLPEEGLKFMVYLQKENIIDESGMPKERFSAEFPKEGPSILRIQQVVRGDSAAYFCASSTTGDHEQYFGPGTRLTVT.

The gene calls are TRBV7-7 and TRBJ2-1; the match to TRBD2 covers 11 bases. The V gene end was trimmed by 5 bases and the J gene end by 10 bases; junction bases not matched to a gene: 13. CDR1 and CDR2 from the germline V gene are SSHAT and FNYEAQ (reference sequence). The CDR3 has 16 amino acids. Here the CDR3 reads CASSPTIAGGLQEQFF. For the CDR3, the DNA is TGTGCCAGCAGCCCGACAATAGCGGGGGGGCTCCAGGAGCAGTTCTTC.

The chain joins TRBV29-1 to TRBJ1-2, with D hard to call. Trimming shortened V by 1 base and J by 6 bases, and 15 bases separated the two germline ends. This CDR3 contains 14 residues. Germline CDR1 is SQVTM and CDR2 is ANQGSEA. The CDR3 protein is CSVEGSPGVDGYTF. In DNA form, the CDR3 reads TGCAGCGTTGAAGGGTCCCCCGGGGTTGATGGCTACACCTTC.

V usage is TRBV6-5 and J usage is TRBJ1-4, with 9 bases that match TRBD1. CDR3 length: 14 residues. From germline, CDR1 is MNHEY and CDR2 SVGAGI. With 5 bases clipped from V and 8 bases from J, the junction kept 6 bases outside the gene matches. Here the CDR3 reads CASSKDRGSEKLFF. As DNA, the CDR3 is TGTGCCAGCAGTAAGGACAGGGGATCCGAAAAACTGTTTTTT.

CDR3 bases: TGTGCCAGCAGCGCCGAGGGACAGGAGCCTTACAATGAGCAGTTCTTC. Amino acid sequence: CASSAEGQEPYNEQFF. The chain has TRBV7-9 and TRBJ2-1; 8 bases are shared with TRBD1. After removal of 5 bases from V and 4 bases from J, the junction contained 10 bases not matched to a gene. The CDR3 contains 16 residues. In germline, CDR1 is SEHNR, CDR2 FQNEAQ (reference sequence).

The gene calls are TRBV5-1 and TRBJ2-7; tentatively, D is TRBD1 (6 bases). The germline V and J ends were trimmed by 0 bases and 2 bases, with 15 bases remaining between them. There are 16 residues in the CDR3. Germline V gene data show CDR1 as SGHRS and CDR2 as YFSETQ. The CDR3 loop reads CASSLEGDKQTYEQYF. CDR3 in DNA: TGCGCCAGCAGCTTGGAGGGGGACAAACAAACCTACGAGCAGTACTTC. Full variable domain (missing parts from reference TRBV5-1 and TRBJ2-7): KAGVTQTPRYLIKTRGQQVTLSCSPISGHRSVSWYQQTPGQGLQFLFEYFSETQRNKGNFPGRFSGRQFSNSRSEMNVSTLELGDSALYLCASSLEGDKQTYEQYFGPGTRLTVT.

This clone has just one count. The V and J genes are TRBV5-6 and TRBJ2-5, with 10 bases that match TRBD1. The CDR3 sequence is 15 residues long. The germline gives CDR1 SGHDT, CDR2 YYEEEE. J lost 5 bases, V lost 0 bases, and 4 bases had no gene match. The CDR3 sequence: CASSLGTGGRETQYF. For the CDR3, the DNA is TGTGCCAGCAGCTTGGGGACAGGGGGACGGGAGACCCAGTACTTC.